This T cell receptor beta chain was captured by sequencing in a study of PD-1 blockade in mismatch repair-deficient tumors. Study summary: Patients had around 11 mismatch repair-deficient cancer types and were previously treated and progressing.

Mismatch repair deficiency was confirmed in all patients, by PCR or immunohistochemistry. TCRs were sequenced from a few patients responding to pembrolizumab. Germline CDR1 reads ENHRY; CDR2 reads SYGVKD. The CDR3 loop spans 15 amino acids. V was shortened by 11 bases and J by 1 base, with 18 bases between the two germline ends. Overall study findings and caveats: Tumor-resident clones, often undetectable pretreatment in blood, expanded then contracted after pembrolizumab.

Sequencing was performed with immunoSEQ multiplex PCR; in TCRdb, only in-frame clones are kept and a portion is missing. The repertoire includes some 120,000 clones, roughly 80% of them detected once, and about 4.7% sits in the top ten. With respect to this clone: Its target is unknown.

Material: peripheral blood, obtained about 60 weeks after starting pembrolizumab. The V call is TRBV10-3, the J call TRBJ1-3; a possible D gene is TRBD1 (6 bases). This clonotype was obtained from an adult with mismatch repair-deficient cancer. For the CDR3, the DNA is TGTGCCTGCGCGGGGGCAGGGCTTTCTGGAAACACCATATATTTT. Translation gives CACAGAGLSGNTIYF.